This T cell receptor beta chain comes out of a study of blood T cells in healthy people across ages (dated by TCRdb to the mid-2010s). About the full investigation: In model experiments, roughly one uniquely barcoded TCR beta cDNA molecule per two T cells was captured by template switching. The study measured age-related changes in TCR beta repertoire diversity using deep sequencing normalized with unique cDNA molecular identifiers. To avoid experimental bias, donors of different ages were spread randomly across the sequencing lanes. The donors were split into four age groups: young (average 16 years), middle-aged (around 40), aged (roughly 65) and long-lived (82). For two donors (one aged 18 to 30 and one aged 80 or older), the study analyzed two additional independent replicas of 1 million unique cDNA reads from the same blood draw.

The CDR1 and CDR2 encoded by the germline V gene (reference sequence) are LGHDT and YNNKEL. From the cysteine through the phenylalanine, the CDR3 covers 16 amino acids. The only DNA kept is the CDR3, 48 bases in frame from the first base. Germline trimming amounts to 4 bases on V and 0 bases on J, with 9 as the count of junction bases outside the gene matches. The library was generated by 5' RACE. The sequencing machine was an Illumina HiSeq 2500. A second PCR of about 6 to 11 cycles was performed with a sample-barcoded 5' primer and a J-beta primer mix. A template-switch 5' adaptor carrying 12 random nucleotides introduced a unique molecular identifier onto each TCR beta cDNA molecule. Each sample yielded at least 2.5 million CDR3-containing paired-end reads. The Mint cDNA synthesis kit, primed by a TRBC-specific oligonucleotide, was used to synthesize first-strand cDNA from all RNA. Following uracil-DNA glycosylase treatment, all cDNA underwent a first 18-cycle PCR with the universal primers M1SS and BC2_uni_R. Per the authors' processing: For normalization, 1 million high-quality reads, each with a distinct molecular identifier, were randomly selected from each sample. Reads sharing molecular identifiers were discarded rather than binned into consensus sequences. MiTCR, set to a Q25 quality threshold and the strictest error-elimination algorithm, was used for CDR3 identification, clonotype clustering and error correction. A nonparametric unseen species model with Euler transformation was used to estimate lower-bound total TCR beta diversity. TCRdb reworked the public reads: Q25 trimming with fastp, MiXCR clone assembly, productive beta chains retained. Every CDR3 protein is listed once, alongside the most common genes and DNA of its rows. The V and J calls, along with clone size, are taken from TCRdb and not from the paper's own processing. The sample includes hundreds of thousands of distinct CDR3 sequences, with roughly 50% observed a single time. The ten largest clonotypes hold under 35% of the sample.

With regard to this clonotype: Its target antigen remains unknown. No quality values exist for individual bases; no much larger clone is one base distant.

The donors were some 39 Caucasian individuals from Russia, aged roughly 6 to 100 years, who were systemically healthy. About 9.1 milliliters of peripheral blood were collected from each donor into EDTA-treated Vacutainer tubes. PBMCs were isolated by Ficoll-Paque density-gradient centrifugation, with at least 6 million obtained per sample. Total RNA was extracted from PBMCs with Trizol reagent, with at least 5 micrograms obtained per sample. For every donor, flow cytometry on a PBMC aliquot measured the percentage of naive CD45RAhigh/CD27high T cells. Overall study outcomes, separate from this receptor: Total diversity estimates from one million sequenced T cells were considered lower bounds and underestimates. Compared with the aged group, more naive CD4+ T cells, fewer expanded clones and increased TCR diversity were shown by the long-lived group, suggesting age selection. The percentage of naive T cells measured by flow cytometry correlated strongly with observed TCR beta diversity. Because the CMV infection status of the donors was unknown, age-related changes in expanded clonotypes may potentially have been confounded. As age increased, observed TCR beta diversity per million T cells dropped in a roughly linear way, and a significant reduction was already evident by age roughly 40. Conclusive comparison of naive and antigen-experienced compartments was prevented by the profiling of bulk unsorted PBMCs.

The chain is assembled from TRBV3-1 and TRBJ2-7; TRBD2 aligns with 7 central bases. The sequenced sample consisted of blood. This TCR was recovered from a woman aged 60-75 years in good health. The CDR3 protein: CASSRLDGRSSYEQYF. The DNA reads as follows: TGTGCCAGCAGCCGGCTGGACGGGAGGAGCTCCTACGAGCAGTACTTC.